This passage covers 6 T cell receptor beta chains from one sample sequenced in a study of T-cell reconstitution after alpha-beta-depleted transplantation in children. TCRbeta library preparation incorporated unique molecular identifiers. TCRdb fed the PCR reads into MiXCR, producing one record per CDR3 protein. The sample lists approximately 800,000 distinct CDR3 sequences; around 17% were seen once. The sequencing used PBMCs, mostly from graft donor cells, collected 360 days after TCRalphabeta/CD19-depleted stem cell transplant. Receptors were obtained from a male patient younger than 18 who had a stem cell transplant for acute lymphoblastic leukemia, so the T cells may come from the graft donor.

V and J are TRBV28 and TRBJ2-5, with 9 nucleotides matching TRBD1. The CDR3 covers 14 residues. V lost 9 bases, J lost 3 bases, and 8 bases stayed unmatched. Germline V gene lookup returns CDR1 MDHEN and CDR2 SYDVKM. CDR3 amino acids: CASNTGDREETQYF. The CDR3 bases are TGTGCCAGTAACACGGGGGACAGGGAAGAGACCCAGTACTTC.

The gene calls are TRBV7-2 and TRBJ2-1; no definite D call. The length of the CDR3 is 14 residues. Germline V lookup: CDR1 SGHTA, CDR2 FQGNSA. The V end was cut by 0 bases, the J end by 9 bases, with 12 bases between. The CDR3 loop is CASSLADPLGEQFF. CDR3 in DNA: TGTGCCAGCAGCTTAGCGGACCCGCTGGGTGAGCAGTTCTTC. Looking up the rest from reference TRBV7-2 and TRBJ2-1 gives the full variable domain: GAGVSQSPSNKVTEKGKDVELRCDPISGHTALYWYRQSLGQGLEFLIYFQGNSAPDKSGLPSDRFSAERTGGSVSTLTIQRTQQEDSAVYLCASSLADPLGEQFFGPGTRLTVL.

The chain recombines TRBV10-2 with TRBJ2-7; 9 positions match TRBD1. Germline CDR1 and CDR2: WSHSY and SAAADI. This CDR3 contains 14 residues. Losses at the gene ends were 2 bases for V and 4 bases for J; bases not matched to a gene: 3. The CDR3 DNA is TGCGCCAGCAGTGAGACGGGACAGGGATACGAGCAGTACTTC. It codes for CASSETGQGYEQYF.

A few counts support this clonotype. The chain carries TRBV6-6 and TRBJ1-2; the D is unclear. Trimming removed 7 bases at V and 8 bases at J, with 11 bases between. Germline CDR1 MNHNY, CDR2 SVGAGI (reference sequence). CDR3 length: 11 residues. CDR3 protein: CASTPLTGYTF. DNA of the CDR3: TGTGCCAGCACCCCTTTAACGGGCTACACCTTC.

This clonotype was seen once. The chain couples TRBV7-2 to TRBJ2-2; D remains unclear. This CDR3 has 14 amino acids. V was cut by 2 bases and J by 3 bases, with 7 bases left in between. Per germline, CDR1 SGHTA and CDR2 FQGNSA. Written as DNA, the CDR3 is TGTGCCAGCAGCTTATTTGGGTACACCGGGGAGCTGTTTTTT. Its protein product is CASSLFGYTGELFF.

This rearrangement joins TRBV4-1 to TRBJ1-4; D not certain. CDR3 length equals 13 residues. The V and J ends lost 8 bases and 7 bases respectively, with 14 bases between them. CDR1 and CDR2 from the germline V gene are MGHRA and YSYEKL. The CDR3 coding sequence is TGCGCCAGCGCCAGGTTCGGCGTTGAAAAACTGTTTTTT. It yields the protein CASARFGVEKLFF.